The 18 T cell receptor beta chains listed next were all sequenced from one sample in a study of blood T cell repertoires in COVID-19. Sequencing used immunoSEQ multiplex PCR; TCRdb keeps in-frame clones, though not all of them. This sample yields about 190,000 clones, of which around 80% are seen a single time; around 21% belongs to the top ten. The sequencing input was peripheral blood. These receptors originate from a human donor in a cohort sampled during active COVID-19.

This chain links TRBV3-1 (or the pseudogene TRBV3-2) with TRBJ2-7, with 9 bases that match TRBD2. Per germline, CDR1 LGHDT and CDR2 YNNKEL (reference sequence). CDR3 length equals 17 residues. The V gene end was trimmed by 1 base and the J gene end by 2 bases; junction bases not matched to a gene: 9. In nucleotides, the CDR3 is TGTGCCAGCAGCCAAGGGCTCGGTAGCGGGAGCCCCTACGAGCAGTACTTC. This sequence encodes CASSQGLGSGSPYEQYF.

The gene calls are TRBV10-1 and TRBJ1-1; a possible D gene is TRBD1 (5 bases). This CDR3 has 15 residues. Germline lookup yields CDR1 WNHNN and CDR2 SYGVQD (reference sequence). V was clipped by 0 bases and J by 0 bases, with 8 bases between them. The CDR3 DNA sequence: TGCGCCAGCAGTGAGTCAGGCAGGGTGAACACTGAAGCTTTCTTT. Amino acid sequence: CASSESGRVNTEAFF.

V gene TRBV10-1 combines with J gene TRBJ1-6, with 8 nucleotides matching TRBD1. V dropped 6 bases and J dropped 4; count of bases not matched to a gene: 5. Germline values: CDR1 WNHNN, CDR2 SYGVQD (reference sequence). The CDR3 has 15 residues. CDR3 DNA: TGCGCCAGCAGGGGGGACAGGTCGTATAATTCACCCCTCCACTTT. It codes for CASRGDRSYNSPLHF.

This clone has a handful of counts. V and J are TRBV3-1 (or the pseudogene TRBV3-2) and TRBJ2-2, with 11 bases that match TRBD2. Germline V gene lookup returns CDR1 LGHDT and CDR2 YNNKEL (reference sequence). This CDR3 contains 17 residues. Trimming at V came to 0 bases and at J to 6 bases, leaving 6 bases not matched to a gene. CDR3 bases: TGTGCCAGCAGCCAAGATCTCCTTAGCGGGGGGGCCGGGGAGCTGTTTTTT. Protein sequence: CASSQDLLSGGAGELFF.

This clone was detected only a few times. The chain combines TRBV23-1 with TRBJ2-5; 10 nucleotides match TRBD1. Being an ORF, TRBV23-1 has a function that is uncertain. Trimming took 7 bases from V and 4 from J; bases not matched to a gene: 15. This CDR3 spans 17 amino acids. The CDR3 region is CASTHDRGLPPGETQYF. DNA of the CDR3: TGCGCCAGCACTCACGACAGGGGGCTCCCACCTGGAGAGACCCAGTACTTC.

The chain combines TRBV12-3 or TRBV12-4 with TRBJ1-2; 8 bases agree with TRBD1. V gave up 5 bases and J gave up 4 bases; unmatched junction bases: 3. This CDR3 region has 13 residues. The CDR3 sequence: CASSLGTGYGYTF. The CDR3 coding sequence is TGTGCCAGCAGTCTCGGGACAGGCTATGGCTACACCTTC.

The chain combines TRBV19 with TRBJ2-3, with 9 bases that match TRBD2. This CDR3 comprises 15 residues. V lost 7 bases to trimming and J lost 0 bases; unmatched junction nucleotides: 5. Germline values: CDR1 LNHDA, CDR2 SQIVND (reference sequence). CDR3 residues: CASKRGGESTDTQYF. The CDR3 bases are TGTGCCAGTAAGCGCGGGGGGGAGAGCACAGATACGCAGTATTTT.

This clone turned up a few times. The V gene is TRBV3-1 (or the pseudogene TRBV3-2), the J gene TRBJ2-1, with TRBD1 matching over 7 bases. After removal of 1 base from V and 13 bases from J, the junction contained 7 bases not matched to a gene. Germline V lookup: CDR1 LGHDT, CDR2 YNNKEL (reference sequence). This CDR3 contains 13 residues. CDR3 sequence reads: CASSQGGGRIQFF. In nucleotides, the CDR3 is TGTGCCAGCAGCCAAGGAGGGGGCAGGATCCAGTTCTTC.

V usage is TRBV3-1 (or the pseudogene TRBV3-2) and J usage is TRBJ2-7; tentative D call: TRBD1 (6 bases). CDR1 and CDR2 (germline): LGHDT, YNNKEL (reference sequence). Trimming left V 4 bases short and J 3 bases short, with 16 bases between. The CDR3 contains 15 residues. The chain's CDR3 is CASSPGQMTDYEQYF. CDR3 DNA: TGTGCCAGCAGCCCTGGACAGATGACGGACTACGAGCAGTACTTC.

The gene calls are TRBV4-1 and TRBJ1-3; D is possibly TRBD1 (5 bases). Trimming shortened V by 1 base and J by 0 bases, and 16 bases separated the two germline ends. The CDR3 contains 18 residues. Germline values: CDR1 MGHRA, CDR2 YSYEKL. The CDR3 sequence is CASSQGGLEQSSGNTIYF. DNA of the CDR3: TGCGCCAGCAGCCAAGGGGGACTGGAGCAGAGCTCTGGAAACACCATATATTTT.

This clone appeared a few times. The rearrangement links TRBV6-5 to TRBJ1-1; TRBD1 is a possible D gene (5 bases). The CDR3 length is 12 residues. In germline, CDR1 is MNHEY, CDR2 SVGAGI. V lost 9 bases to trimming and J lost 5 bases, with 13 bases between them. This chain's CDR3 is CASHPGWTEAFF. DNA for the CDR3: TGTGCCAGTCACCCAGGGTGGACTGAAGCTTTCTTT.

The V gene is TRBV4-2, the J gene TRBJ2-1, with 8 nucleotides matching TRBD1. The CDR3 consists of 16 residues. With 1 base clipped from V and 6 bases from J, the junction kept 8 bases outside the gene matches. Germline V gene lookup returns CDR1 LGHNA and CDR2 YNFKEQ. CDR3 nucleotides: TGTGCCAGCAGCCAAGGGGTCCAGGGGGCAGCCAATGAGCAGTTCTTC. This encodes CASSQGVQGAANEQFF.

The chain uses TRBV5-1 and TRBJ1-1; D unclear. CDR3 size: 15 residues. The germline V gene has CDR1 SGHRS and CDR2 YFSETQ. V was clipped by 3 bases and J by 2 bases, with 14 bases between them. CDR3 sequence reads: CASSSKLGPNTEAFF. CDR3 bases: TGCGCCAGCAGCTCGAAACTAGGTCCTAACACTGAAGCTTTCTTT.

The chain has TRBV11-2 and TRBJ2-5; 10 bases map to TRBD2. Germline values: CDR1 SGHAT, CDR2 FQNNGV. The V and J ends lost 5 bases and 2 bases, in that order; junction bases with no gene match: 8. The CDR3 is 16 residues long. The CDR3 sequence: CASSRGLAVWQETQYF. Written as DNA, the CDR3 is TGTGCCAGCAGCCGAGGACTAGCGGTTTGGCAAGAGACCCAGTACTTC.

V gene TRBV7-8 combines with J gene TRBJ1-2; D call uncertain. The CDR3 loop spans 15 amino acids. Looked up from germline, CDR1 is SGHVS and CDR2 is FQNEAQ. V lost 1 base and J lost 3, with 12 bases in between. The CDR3: CASSLGGGIDYGYTF. Written as DNA, the CDR3 is TGTGCCAGCAGCTTAGGGGGAGGTATTGACTATGGCTACACCTTC.

This clone was detected once. The rearrangement uses TRBV25-1 and TRBJ1-4, with a possible D match to TRBD1 (5 bases). This CDR3 has 13 residues. Germline CDR1 MGHDK, CDR2 SYGVNS. Trimming took 8 bases from V and 8 from J, leaving 15 bases between them. CDR3 region: CASAGYGLEKLFF. CDR3 sequence (DNA): TGTGCCAGCGCAGGGTACGGGCTCGAAAAACTGTTTTTT.

The V and J genes are TRBV20-1 and TRBJ2-7; the D is unclear. Trimming cost V 7 bases and J 0 bases, with 7 bases left between them. The germline CDR1 and CDR2 sequences are DFQATT and SNEGSKA (reference sequence). There are 11 residues in the CDR3. CDR3 DNA: TGCAGTGTCCGTCTCTCCTACGAGCAGTACTTC. It is translated as CSVRLSYEQYF.

The chain recombines TRBV20-1 with TRBJ1-2, with D possibly being TRBD1 (6 bases). This CDR3 is 15 amino acids long. In germline, CDR1 is DFQATT, CDR2 SNEGSKA (reference sequence). V was shortened by 3 bases and J by 5 bases, with 19 bases between the two germline ends. The CDR3 protein is CSASPGAGARYGYTF. The CDR3 DNA reads as TGCAGTGCTAGTCCAGGAGCAGGGGCGAGATATGGCTACACCTTC.